Listed below are T cell receptor beta chains from one sample, sequenced in a study of blood T cell repertoires in COVID-19. Assay: immunoSEQ multiplex PCR; the TCRdb copy retains only in-frame clones and omits some. The table has 200,000 to 250,000 clones, about four fifths seen once. The specimen sequenced was peripheral blood. These receptors all stem from an elderly woman with COVID-19, enrolled during active disease. The CDR3 runs from the conserved cysteine through the conserved F or W. The order of the fields is V gene, J gene, clone size, D gene, CDR3 DNA, CDR3 protein. D genes are given only for firm matches. Clone size is not always given. Where it is, it says once, few, many or a class for expanded clones.

TRBV30	TRBJ2-1	NA	TRBD1	TGTGCCTACTCGACAGGGCTTAATGAGCAGTTCTTC	CAYSTGLNEQFF
TRBV30	TRBJ2-2	NA	NA	TGTGCCTCGCCTCCGGCCGGACTAACCACCGGGGAGCTGTTTTTT	CASPPAGLTTGELFF
TRBV30	TRBJ2-3	NA	NA	TGTGCCTGGAGGGGGACTCAGAATACGCAGTATTTT	CAWRGTQNTQYF
TRBV5-1	TRBJ1-1	once	NA	TGCGCCAGCAGCTCCCTACCCGGCACTGAAGCTTTCTTT	CASSSLPGTEAFF
TRBV7-3	TRBJ2-7	NA	NA	TGTGCCAGCAGCTTAGCCCCGGGATCCTCCTACGAGCAGTACTTC	CASSLAPGSSYEQYF
TRBV6-5	TRBJ2-5	NA	TRBD1	TGTGCCAGCAGGACCTGGGACAGTGGCTTGGAGACCCAGTACTTC	CASRTWDSGLETQYF
TRBV19	TRBJ2-3	NA	TRBD2	TGTGCCAGTAGTAAGCGCGGGGGGCTCCAAAGCACAGATACGCAGTATTTT	CASSKRGGLQSTDTQYF
TRBV11-1	TRBJ2-5	few	NA	TGTGCCAGCAGCATTCTGGGCGTCCAAGAGACCCAGTACTTC	CASSILGVQETQYF
TRBV7-2	TRBJ1-1	NA	TRBD1	TGTGCCAGCAGCCTAACAGGGGTGGTGGGCACTGAAGCTTTCTTT	CASSLTGVVGTEAFF
TRBV7-9	TRBJ2-1	NA	TRBD1	TGTGCCAGCAGTCCCGGGACAGGGGCAAACAATGAGCAGTTCTTC	CASSPGTGANNEQFF
TRBV7-9	TRBJ1-5	once	NA	TGTGCCAGCAGCGGAGAGGCGTTGAGCAATCAGCCCCAGCATTTT	CASSGEALSNQPQHF
TRBV23-1	TRBJ2-1	NA	TRBD1	TGCGCCAGCAGTCAATCGGGCACAGGGGGGACCGAGCAGTTCTTC	CASSQSGTGGTEQFF
TRBV18	TRBJ1-4	NA	TRBD1	TGTGCCAGCTCACTGGGACAGAATGAAAAACTGTTTTTT	CASSLGQNEKLFF
TRBV6-5	TRBJ2-1	NA	TRBD2	TGTGCGTGCGGGGAGGGAGGTGAGCAGTTCTTC	CACGEGGEQFF
TRBV10-3	TRBJ1-2	NA	NA	TGTGCCGCCTCAGAGACGGGGGTCTATGGCTACACCTTC	CAASETGVYGYTF
TRBV5-1	TRBJ2-5	NA	TRBD2	TGCGCCAGCAGCTTAGCGGGGGGGCACCAAGAGACCCAGTACTTC	CASSLAGGHQETQYF
TRBV11-2	TRBJ1-2	NA	NA	TGTGCCAGCAGCCTAAATACAGGGAGATGCACCTTC	CASSLNTGRCTF
TRBV29-1	TRBJ2-7	NA	TRBD2	TGCAGCGTTGCCTCACTAGCGGGAACCAAGGGCCCCTCCTACGAGCAGTACTTC	CSVASLAGTKGPSYEQYF
TRBV3-1/TRBV3-2	TRBJ1-3	NA	NA	TGTGCCAGCAGCCAGTTCCAGGGGCATGGAAACACCATATATTTT	CASSQFQGHGNTIYF
TRBV24-1	TRBJ2-1	NA	NA	TGTGCCACCAGTCCCACTAGCCGGGATGAGCAGTTCTTC	CATSPTSRDEQFF